This T cell receptor (beta chain) derives from a study of cytomegalovirus exposure and HLA in healthy donors. The study's findings and limits: Earlier analysis looked at TCR beta V segments, and most were productive about 90% or about 30% of the time. Per a later analysis, HLA-associated TCR beta chains showed more clonal expansion than other, equally common TCR beta chains.

PCR involved 60 Vbeta and 13 Jbeta primers. Generated by immunoSEQ multiplex PCR, the TCRdb table keeps only in-frame clones and is missing some. The sample holds approximately 200,000 clones, around 80% seen once. This CDR3 is built from 15 residues. With 2 bases clipped from V and 5 bases from J, the junction kept 5 bases outside the gene matches. In germline, CDR1 is SGHRS, CDR2 YFSETQ. Remarks on this clone: Its antigen is currently unknown.

Sequencing input: PBMCs. The V and J genes are TRBV5-1 and TRBJ1-1, with 11 positions matching TRBD1. The receptor's source is a man aged 40-55 years in good health and CMV-seronegative. CDR3 nucleotides: TGCGCCAGCAGCTTTGCCGGGACAGGGGGTACTGAAGCTTTCTTT. Protein: CASSFAGTGGTEAFF.